This TCR beta chain emerged from a study of blood T cells in healthy people across ages. Using a J-beta primer mix together with a sample-barcoded 5' primer, a second PCR was run for roughly 7 to 12 cycles. From the 5' RACE reads, TCRdb called clonotypes with MiXCR, one entry per CDR3 protein. The sample consists of 1.5 million to 2 million distinct CDR3 sequences, 39% of them appearing once. For this clonotype: What it binds is not known.

V was clipped by 2 bases and J by 2 bases, with 14 bases between them. Germline values: CDR1 MNHEY, CDR2 SVGEGT. The CDR3 contains 16 residues. The study, taken as a whole, reports: PBMC samples, being unsorted, prevented any conclusive comparison of naive and antigen-experienced cells.

The receptor's source is a human donor in good health. This chain uses TRBV6-2 or TRBV6-3 with TRBJ2-3, with D perhaps TRBD2 (5 bases). The specimen was blood. CDR3 protein: CASSYPERKHTDTQYF. The DNA for the CDR3 is TGTGCCAGCAGTTACCCCGAGCGGAAACACACAGATACGCAGTATTTT.